The present T cell receptor beta chain was sequenced within a study of PD-L1 blockade in urothelial cancer listed by TCRdb under 2017. Context from the whole study: About 90% of the 29 patients were males with bladder-origin urothelial cancer, and about 60% of the roughly 29 reported a prior smoking history. An ECOG performance status of 0 or 1 was recorded for the patients, and 0 to 3 prior chemotherapy regimens had been received by the patients. Blood samples were analyzed at two time points: 3 weeks after treatment start (second dose) and 6 weeks after treatment start. A median of about 150,000 T cells and 80,000 or so unique TCRs was obtained from blood samples, and a median clonality of approximately 0.08 was observed. An exploratory multi-omic analysis was conducted of the somatic, immune and clinical correlates of response to PD-L1 blockade with atezolizumab in urothelial cancer. Pretreatment tumor samples, along with matched peripheral blood serially collected before and after atezolizumab treatment, were subjected to TCR sequencing. Durable clinical benefit meant progression-free survival longer than 6 months, and TCR features were also tested against progression-free and overall survival. In the same patients, pretreatment tumors underwent whole exome sequencing and RNA sequencing in addition to TCR sequencing. Fewer than ten patients reached durable clinical benefit, while 20 to 25 patients did not. Approximately 30 patients had pretreatment blood TCR-seq, around 25 had at least one posttreatment blood collection, and around 25 had tumor TCR-seq. What the work shows at the level of the full study, not this receptor alone: Because the sample size was small (n of about 30) and many exploratory analyses were performed, the results are intended to be hypothesis-generating. At 3 weeks after the start of treatment, tumor-associated TCR clones in peripheral blood had expanded more in patients with durable benefit (n of about 20, p = 0.022). A pretreatment peripheral blood TCR clonality below the median was linked to improved progression-free and overall survival.

Looking up the germline V gene yields CDR1 MRHNA and CDR2 SNTAGT. After removal of 3 bases from V and 0 bases from J, the junction retains 4 bases not matched to a gene. CDR3 length: 18 amino acids, cysteine to phenylalanine. Kept here is only the CDR3 DNA, which spans 54 bases and is read in frame from base 1. Only one count was recorded for this clone. This receptor's antigen is unknown. Base quality data are lacking; no much larger clone is found one base away. The time point label, read with the paper, signifies: pretreatment peripheral blood. The Qiagen DNeasy Blood extraction kit was used to purify genomic DNA from total PBMCs and tumor samples. PBMCs were collected pretreatment and during treatment, and were isolated and stored as previously described. Synthetic TCR analog templates were spiked into each PCR to estimate absolute template abundance from read counts. The immunoSEQ assay was used to amplify TCRbeta CDR3 regions from genomic DNA with bias-controlled V and J gene primers. Sequencing of rearranged TCRbeta segments was performed at approximately 20X coverage. Per the authors' processing: Sequencing errors were corrected by clustering, and CDR3s were annotated against IMGT so that V, D and J genes could be assigned. Only productive TCRbeta rearrangements were used in downstream analyses, excluding out-of-frame or stop-codon sequences. To compute clonality, Shannon entropy was normalized by the log of the number of unique productive sequences and then subtracted from one. Fisher's exact test with Benjamini-Hochberg correction, at a threshold of adjusted p below 0.01, was used to find clones that differed between time points or between blood and tumor. Here the immuneACCESS table is served through TCRdb, limited to in-frame sequences with V and J called. Missing clones are a known gap in these copies; in checked studies unresolved V genes cover under half, and the rest lacks a known reason. Clonal size and the V and J genes are those of that table, whereas D and trimming came from the DNA. A total of under 55,000 clones appear in this sample, roughly 88% of them only once. The ten biggest clones cover just under 25% of the sample.

The clonotype originates from a donor at least 40 years old with urothelial cancer. This chain is built from TRBV6-4 and TRBJ2-2, and 13 junction bases match TRBD2. Source: PBMCs, taken around atezolizumab (anti-PD-L1) treatment. The DNA sequence is given as TGTGCCAGCAGTGAGGGACTAGCGGGGAGCACGAACACCGGGGAGCTGTTTTTT. The encoded protein is CASSEGLAGSTNTGELFF.